This T cell receptor beta chain originates from a study of shared clonotypes between healthy human individuals. Once extracted for a subset, genomic DNA was divided evenly among several immunoSEQ plates. Sequencing used immunoSEQ multiplex PCR; TCRdb keeps in-frame clones, though not all of them. The repertoire holds 2 million to 2.5 million clones, with about 94% as singletons. Of note for this clone: Its antigen is not known.

The naive CD8 fraction comprised CD45RO-negative cells positively selected for CCR7 and excluded terminally differentiated effector memory CD45RA+ cells. Notes on the study in general: Having only a few donors restricted how much genetic and exposure-history diversity was captured. Four donors shared approximately 5% of their naive CD4 clonotypes. On the whole, naive subsets had larger estimated richness than memory subsets had.

This receptor was obtained from a man aged 18 to 30 in good health. Sequenced input: naive CD8+ T cells sorted from blood.

In nucleotides, the CDR3 is TGTGCCTGGGAGATGGGACAGGGGGCCTACGAGCAGTACTTC. It specifies CAWEMGQGAYEQYF. The J gene is TRBJ2-7, the V gene TRBV30; TRBD1 aligns across 11 bases. Germline V gene sequence: CDR1 GTSNPN, CDR2 SVGIG (reference sequence). There are 14 residues in the CDR3. With V trimmed by 5 bases and J by 2 bases, 5 bases remained unmatched.